This T cell receptor (beta chain) was identified during a study of cytomegalovirus exposure and HLA in healthy donors listed by TCRdb under 2017. The study in broad terms: An earlier analysis of several hundred of the donors reported roughly 270 Gb of sequence data and 100 million to 140 million unique TCR beta sequences from approximately 180 million T cells. Roughly 300 gigabases of sequencing data and tens of millions of unique TCR sequences were included in an early release covering about 620 HLA-typed donors. Of the roughly 410 genotyped donors, approximately 81% were placed in the genetic ancestry cluster associated with self-reported Caucasian donors. The study was designed to test whether signatures of past pathogen exposure could be identified by cataloging public T cell receptors. Using immunosequencing, the study profiled T cell repertoires from 500 to 800 subjects and related those repertoires to cytomegalovirus serostatus. In addition to the first cohort of roughly 700 subjects, a separate validation cohort of 120 different subjects was used. The study combined high-throughput TCR immunosequencing, statistical association of individual TCRs with disease status, and machine learning to predict cytomegalovirus infection status. To study patterns of TCR occurrence, a later analysis re-analyzed previously published TCR beta repertoires from just over 650 donors and added high-resolution HLA genotyping. The later analysis used no new phenotypic data to find candidate immune exposures, relying instead on TCR beta sequences and their occurrence across donors. An earlier analysis of some 600 of the donors applied high-throughput TCR beta sequencing to assess whether each TCR beta V gene segment acted as functional or pseudogenic. Donor age, sex, ethnicity and CMV serostatus were compiled together with the repertoire data. In a later genetic analysis, genome-wide SNP genotypes for about 55% of the roughly 700 donors were used, and that subset was treated as a discovery cohort. All discovery cohort repertoires had been generated using a single sequencing platform. HLA typing covered class I and class II loci at four-digit resolution. The number of typed donors differed by locus: roughly 620-640 for A, B, C, DRB1 and DQB1; approximately 520 for DQA1; 606 for DPA1; and around 450 for DPB1. Roughly five DR-DQ haplotypes were handled as single units for association and clustering because linkage in the cohort was strong. Across 398 genotyped donors of the cohort, an average of roughly 250,000 unique TCR beta nucleotide sequences per donor were sequenced, and around 20% of those sequences were non-productive. Study-level results and caveats: Immune exposure information for the cohort was limited to CMV serostatus. The authors suggested that the approach could potentially be generalized to other disease states and immunological phenotypes. An association between a missense DCLRE1C variant and V-gene and J-gene trimming of TCR beta chains was found in a later genetic analysis and replicated in an independent cohort. HLA typing was unavailable for some donors at each locus, so association tests used only the typed subset. A cluster of highly shared sequence variants was judged likely to represent a technical artifact of the sequencing pipeline. Over 15 rarely observed V segments, including chromosome 9 orphons, were excluded from the earlier analysis of some 590 of the donors because counts were too low. Most TCR sequences were seen in very few donors, while some public TCRs were found in many individuals. The cohort was sequenced for TCR beta chains only, and without alpha or paired-chain data the features that could be detected were limited. Because the 87-base-pair reads could not distinguish some IMGT-functional V segments, including TRBV6-2 and TRBV6-3, those segments were excluded. Correlated functional status among segregating V segments might reflect linkage disequilibrium, but an unknown experimental factor could not be ruled out. At a false discovery rate of 0.05, a later analysis linked under 20,000 TCR beta sequences to specific HLA alleles. According to a later analysis, most CMV-associated TCR beta chains appeared to be HLA-restricted, and the HLA associations seemed to be driven largely by CMV exposure. A further reported finding was that TCR beta sequences accurately predicted the HLA-A and HLA-B alleles for most subjects in the first cohort. In vitro tests confirmed that a few of the cytomegalovirus-associated TCR beta chains recognize cytomegalovirus antigens. According to a later analysis, TCR association rates differed among HLA loci, with DRB1 alleles showing the most associated TCRs and HLA-C alleles showing the fewest. In an earlier analysis of approximately 590 of the donors, most TCR beta V segments appeared in productive rearrangements about 90% or about 30% of the time, broadly matching IMGT annotations. In a later genetic analysis, fewer N-insertions in productive TCRs were reported among donors in an Asian-associated ancestry cluster than the roughly 700-donor mean. In the study, approximately 160 TCR beta chains were listed as associated with cytomegalovirus. A later analysis found that HLA-associated TCR beta chains were more clonally expanded and had lower generation probabilities than equally common non-associated chains. According to a later analysis, parvovirus B19, influenza, CMV and Epstein-Barr virus appeared linked to several top co-occurrence clusters. Presence/absence analyses assumed roughly uniform sequencing depth across donors, an assumption that may not hold. Cytomegalovirus status was reported to be diagnosed by the classifier with high specificity and sensitivity in both the original and validation cohorts. When HLA alleles, especially DR and DQ, strongly co-occurred, attributing TCR associations to individual alleles was difficult.

This clone was seen only once. What antigen it recognizes has not been identified. No much larger clonotype is one base removed from it; base qualities were not supplied. CDR1 and CDR2 are drawn from the germline V gene (reference sequence): LNHDA, SQIVND. The CDR3 holds 14 amino acids from the cysteine to the phenylalanine. Kept here is only the CDR3 DNA, which spans 42 bases and is read in frame from base 1. The germline V and J ends show losses of 6 bases and 8 bases respectively, and no gene match explains 6 bases of the junction. Library method: the immunoSEQ multiplex PCR assay. For the multiplex PCR, a mixture combining 60 forward primers for TCR Vbeta segments and 13 reverse primers for TCR Jbeta segments was used. A multiplex PCR assay on genomic DNA amplified the CDR3 region of rearranged TCR beta genes. Amplified TCR beta libraries were sequenced as 87-base-pair reads on the Illumina HiSeq System. The authors' analysis ran thus. Across the roughly 700 repertoires, a later analysis counted approximately 75 million unique TCR beta chains, roughly 11 million of which were shared by at least two donors. Raw reads were error-corrected and collapsed into unique sequences with a nearest-neighbor algorithm that merged closely related sequences to remove PCR and sequencing errors. To assign V, D and J gene segments, CDR3 sequences were aligned to IMGT reference sequences. For a sequence to be retained, a match of at least six nucleotides to both a V gene segment and a J gene segment was required. Rearrangements were classified as productive when the CDR3 lacked stop codons and remained in frame with V and J, and all other rearrangements were classified as non-productive. Following IMGT convention, CDR3 was defined as the stretch from the second conserved V-encoded cysteine up to the conserved J-encoded phenylalanine. In an earlier analysis of around 600 of the donors, sequences lacking an unambiguous match to a single V gene segment were excluded. In an earlier analysis of 450 to 750 of the donors, a V segment was called functional when productive rearrangements were above 56.7%, and segregating when the standard deviation between donors exceeded 5%. A statistical classification framework was built to diagnose cytomegalovirus status from the catalog of TCR beta chain sequences. In a later analysis, TCR nucleotide sequences were compared against IMGT/GENE-DB human TR gene sequences so that V and J genes could be assigned. Using the TCRdist pipeline, a later analysis assigned CDR3 sequences along with most-parsimonious VDJ recombination scenarios. In a later analysis, each TCR beta chain was defined by its CDR3 amino acid sequence together with its V-gene family, and reads lacking a unique V-gene family were excluded. To address suspected cross-contamination and a sequencing artifact, a later analysis removed approximately 600 highly shared, low-generation-probability nucleotide sequences. A later analysis calculated a clonal expansion index for each public chain from normalized within-repertoire ranks of inferred template counts. A later analysis computed generation probabilities with a VDJ recombination model fitted to out-of-frame rearrangements, and checked the results against IGoR. In a later analysis, hypergeometric tests were used to score TCR-TCR, TCR-HLA and TCR-CMV co-occurrence, with a repertoire-size bias correction applied to TCR pairs. False discovery rates were estimated in a later analysis by permuting HLA or CMV assignments 20 times. In a later analysis, co-occurring TCRs were grouped with DBSCAN, and TCRdist sequence similarity was added when clustering was performed within HLA-allele-positive subsets. For co-occurrence clustering, repertoires with fewer than 30,000 or more than 120,000 public chains were excluded, along with roughly 5 repertoires with anomalous nucleotide sharing. TCRdb took this table from immuneACCESS and kept in-frame rearrangements with V and J called. Such tables lack part of the clones; where checked against another copy, unresolved V genes explain under half of the gap, and the rest is unexplained. V, J and clone size are those of that table, while D and trimming were read from the DNA. The sample yields more than 90,000 clones; about 86% were counted once. The ten biggest clones cover approximately 3.9% of the sample.

The cohort consisted of more than 650 healthy bone marrow donors. At the time of sampling, all cohort members were nominally healthy, though unrecorded immune exposures were likely present. The donor was CMV seropositive and was included in the group of approximately 300 seropositive cohort members. A peripheral blood sample was provided by each donor, and peripheral blood mononuclear cells were used for TCR beta sequencing. The Qiagen DNeasy Blood Extraction Kit was used to extract genomic DNA from the blood cell samples. The sequence derives from a woman in her 70s in good health and CMV-seropositive. What was sequenced was PBMCs. The chain is made from TRBV19 and TRBJ1-6; 8 of the junction bases match TRBD1. The nucleotide sequence is TGTGCCAGTAGCGACAGGGGTGGGGATTCACCCCTCCACTTT. It translates as CASSDRGGDSPLHF. This CDR3, with the reference TRBV19 and TRBJ1-6 proteins standing in past its ends, gives the full variable domain DGGITQSPKYLFRKEGQNVTLSCEQNLNHDAMYWYRQDPGQGLRLIYYSQIVNDFQKGDIAEGYSVSREKKESFPLTVTSAQKNPTAFYLCASSDRGGDSPLHFGNGTRLTVT.